This entry features one T cell receptor (beta chain) sequence. Data came from immunoSEQ multiplex PCR; TCRdb stores just in-frame clones and leaves some out. This table holds about 48,000 clones, 85% to 95% found once. The sample comes from a study of T cell changes during pregnancy in multiple sclerosis. Germline lookup yields CDR1 MNHEY and CDR2 SMNVEV (reference sequence). The junction had 7 bases not matched to a gene; V was cut back by 3 bases and J by 4 bases. This CDR3 is 15 amino acids long. The clonotype originates from a female donor in good health, enrolled as a control in a pregnancy study. The chain joins TRBV27 to TRBJ1-2; TRBD1 aligns across 8 bases. The material was CD4+ T cells from peripheral blood mononuclear cells, obtained in the second trimester of pregnancy. Here the CDR3 DNA reads TGTGCCAGCAGTTTCGGGCACAGGGGGGGCTATGGCTACACCTTC. It encodes CASSFGHRGGYGYTF.